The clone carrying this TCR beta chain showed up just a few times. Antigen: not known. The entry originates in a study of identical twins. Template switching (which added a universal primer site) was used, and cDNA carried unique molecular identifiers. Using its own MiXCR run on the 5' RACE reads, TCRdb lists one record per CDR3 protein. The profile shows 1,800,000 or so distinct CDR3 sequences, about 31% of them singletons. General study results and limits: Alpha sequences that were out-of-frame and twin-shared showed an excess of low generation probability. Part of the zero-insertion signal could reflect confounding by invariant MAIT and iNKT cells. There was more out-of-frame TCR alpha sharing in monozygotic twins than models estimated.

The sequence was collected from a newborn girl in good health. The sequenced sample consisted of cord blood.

The CDR3 loop is CASSFNRAELFF. The DNA of the CDR3 is TGCGCCAGCAGCTTCAACCGCGCGGAGCTGTTTTTT. This sequence joins TRBV5-1 and TRBJ2-2; D is uncertain. The ends were cut back, 2 bases at V and 10 bases at J, with 9 bases in the middle. The CDR3 spans 12 residues. Germline CDR1 and CDR2: SGHRS and YFSETQ.